This T cell receptor beta chain originates from a study of identical twins' blood T cells. General study results and limits: Shared CDR3 clonotype counts tracked mainly the product of cloneset sizes.

This CDR3 is built from 16 residues. Trimming removed 4 bases from V and 0 bases from J, with 18 bases in between. Looked up from germline, CDR1 is GTSNPN and CDR2 is SVGIG (reference sequence). Concerning this clonotype: The antigen remains undetermined.

Each CDR3 protein gets one entry after TCRdb re-called the 5' RACE reads with MiXCR. Of 350,000 to 400,000 distinct CDR3 sequences in the sample, 25% to 35% are singletons; the top ten hold 6% to 7%. Sequencing was performed on PBMCs. J is TRBJ1-1 and V is TRBV30, with D hard to call. The origin of this receptor is a woman aged 18-55 years in good health. The CDR3, as DNA: TGTGCCTGGATAACCAGGAAATCGGGTATGAACACTGAAGCTTTCTTT. Protein: CAWITRKSGMNTEAFF.